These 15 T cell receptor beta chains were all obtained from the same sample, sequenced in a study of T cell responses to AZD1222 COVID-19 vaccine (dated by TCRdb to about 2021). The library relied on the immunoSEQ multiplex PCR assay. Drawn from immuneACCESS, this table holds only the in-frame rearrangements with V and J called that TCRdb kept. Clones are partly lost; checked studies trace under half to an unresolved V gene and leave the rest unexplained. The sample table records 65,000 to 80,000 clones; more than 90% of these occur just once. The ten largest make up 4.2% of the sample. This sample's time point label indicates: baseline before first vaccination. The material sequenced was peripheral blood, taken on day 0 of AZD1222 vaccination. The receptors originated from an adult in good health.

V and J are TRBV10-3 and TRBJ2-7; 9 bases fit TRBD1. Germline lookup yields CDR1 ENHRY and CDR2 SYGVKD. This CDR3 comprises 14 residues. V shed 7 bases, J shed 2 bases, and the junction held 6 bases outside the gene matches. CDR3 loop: CAITGTGPTYEQYF. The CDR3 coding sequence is TGTGCCATCACCGGGACAGGGCCAACCTACGAGCAGTACTTC.

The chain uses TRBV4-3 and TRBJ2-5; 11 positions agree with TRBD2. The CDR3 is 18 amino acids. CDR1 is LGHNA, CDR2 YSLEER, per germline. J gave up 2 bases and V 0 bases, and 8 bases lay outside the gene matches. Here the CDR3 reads CASSQDLGLAGGQETQYF. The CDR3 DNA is TGCGCCAGCAGCCAAGATCTAGGCCTAGCGGGGGGACAAGAGACCCAGTACTTC.

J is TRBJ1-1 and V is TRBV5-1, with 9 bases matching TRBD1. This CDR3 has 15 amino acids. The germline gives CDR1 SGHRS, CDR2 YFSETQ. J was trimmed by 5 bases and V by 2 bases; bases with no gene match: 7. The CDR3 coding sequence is TGCGCCAGCAGCTTTATTTCGACAGGGGGGACTGAAGCTTTCTTT. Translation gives CASSFISTGGTEAFF.

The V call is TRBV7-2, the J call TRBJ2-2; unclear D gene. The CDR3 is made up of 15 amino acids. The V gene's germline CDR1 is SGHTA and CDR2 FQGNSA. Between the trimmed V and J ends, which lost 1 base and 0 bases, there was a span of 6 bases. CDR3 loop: CASSLGGPNTGELFF. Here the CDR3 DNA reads TGTGCCAGCAGCTTAGGAGGACCGAACACCGGGGAGCTGTTTTTT.

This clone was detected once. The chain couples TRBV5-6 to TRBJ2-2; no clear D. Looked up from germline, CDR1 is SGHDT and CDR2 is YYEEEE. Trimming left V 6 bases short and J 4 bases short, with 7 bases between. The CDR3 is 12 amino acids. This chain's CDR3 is CASNRVTGELFF. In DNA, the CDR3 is TGTGCCAGCAATCGAGTCACCGGGGAGCTGTTTTTT.

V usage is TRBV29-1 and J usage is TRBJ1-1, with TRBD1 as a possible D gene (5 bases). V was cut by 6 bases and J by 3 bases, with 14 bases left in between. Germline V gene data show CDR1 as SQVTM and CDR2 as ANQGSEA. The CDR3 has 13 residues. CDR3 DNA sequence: TGCAGCGTACGACAGCCCATTGACACTGAAGCTTTCTTT. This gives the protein CSVRQPIDTEAFF.

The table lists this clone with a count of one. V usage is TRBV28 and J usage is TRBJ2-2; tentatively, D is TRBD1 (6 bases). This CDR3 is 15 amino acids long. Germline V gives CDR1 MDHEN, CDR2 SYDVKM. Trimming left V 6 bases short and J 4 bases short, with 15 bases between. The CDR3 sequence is CASSLPGVGTGELFF. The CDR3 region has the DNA TGTGCCAGCAGCCTTCCAGGGGTAGGCACCGGGGAGCTGTTTTTT.

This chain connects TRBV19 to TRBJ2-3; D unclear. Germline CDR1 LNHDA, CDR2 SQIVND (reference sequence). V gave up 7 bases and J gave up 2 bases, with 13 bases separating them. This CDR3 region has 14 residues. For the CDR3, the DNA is TGTGCCAGTAACCGTTTTTTAAACACAGATACGCAGTATTTT. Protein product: CASNRFLNTDTQYF.

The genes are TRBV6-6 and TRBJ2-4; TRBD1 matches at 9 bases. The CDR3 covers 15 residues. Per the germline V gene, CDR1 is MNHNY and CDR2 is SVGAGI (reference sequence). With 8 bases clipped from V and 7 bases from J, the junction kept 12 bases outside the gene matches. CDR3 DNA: TGTGCCAGCCTACTGGGGGGACAGGGATGGAACATTCAGTACTTC. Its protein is CASLLGGQGWNIQYF.

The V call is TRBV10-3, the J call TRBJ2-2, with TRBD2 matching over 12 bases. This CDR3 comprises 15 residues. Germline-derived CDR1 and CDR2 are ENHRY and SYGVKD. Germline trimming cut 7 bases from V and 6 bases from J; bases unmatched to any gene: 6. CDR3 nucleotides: TGTGCCATCACTCCGACTAGCGGGAGCGCCGGGGAGCTGTTTTTT. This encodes CAITPTSGSAGELFF.

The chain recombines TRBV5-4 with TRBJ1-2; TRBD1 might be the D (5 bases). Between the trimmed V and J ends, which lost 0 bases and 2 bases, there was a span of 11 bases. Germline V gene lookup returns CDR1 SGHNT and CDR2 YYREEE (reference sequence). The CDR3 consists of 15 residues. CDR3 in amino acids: CASSLGAGLNYGYTF. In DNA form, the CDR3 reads TGTGCCAGCAGCTTGGGGGCAGGGTTGAACTATGGCTACACCTTC.

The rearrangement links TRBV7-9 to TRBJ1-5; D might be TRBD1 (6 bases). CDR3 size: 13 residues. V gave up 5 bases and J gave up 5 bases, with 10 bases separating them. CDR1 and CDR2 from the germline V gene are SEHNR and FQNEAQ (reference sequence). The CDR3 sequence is CASSDRTDQPQHF. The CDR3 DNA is TGTGCCAGCAGCGACCGGACAGATCAGCCCCAGCATTTT.

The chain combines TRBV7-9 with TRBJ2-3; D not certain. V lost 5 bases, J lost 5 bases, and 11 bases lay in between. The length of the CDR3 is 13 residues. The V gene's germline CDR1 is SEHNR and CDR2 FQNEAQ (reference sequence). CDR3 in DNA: TGTGCCAGCAGCAAAATCGGACGAGATACGCAGTATTTT. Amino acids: CASSKIGRDTQYF.

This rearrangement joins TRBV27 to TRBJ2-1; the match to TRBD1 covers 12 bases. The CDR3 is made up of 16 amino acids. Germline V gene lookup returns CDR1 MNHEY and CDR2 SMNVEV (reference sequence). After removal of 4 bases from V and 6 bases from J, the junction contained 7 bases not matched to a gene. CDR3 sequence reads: CASSSRDRGRSNEQFF. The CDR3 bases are TGTGCCAGCAGTTCCCGGGACAGGGGGCGGAGCAATGAGCAGTTCTTC.

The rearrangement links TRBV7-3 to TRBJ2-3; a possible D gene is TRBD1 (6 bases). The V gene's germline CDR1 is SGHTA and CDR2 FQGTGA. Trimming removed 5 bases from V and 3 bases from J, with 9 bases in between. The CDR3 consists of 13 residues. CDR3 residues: CASSEGTTDTQYF. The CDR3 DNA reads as TGTGCCAGCAGCGAAGGGACAACAGATACGCAGTATTTT.